This T cell receptor beta chain comes out of a study of T cells in Graves' hyperthyroidism and ophthalmopathy. V lost 0 bases and J lost 3, with 13 bases in between. The CDR3 runs 16 residues. CDR1 and CDR2 from the germline V gene are SGDLS and YYNGEE. A NOSPECS grade of at least 4, a Clinical Activity Score of at least 3 and duration under 3 months were recorded in ophthalmopathy patients. Patients with uncontrolled infections, other autoimmune diseases, pregnancy or lactation were excluded. It was around 10 ml of fresh peripheral blood that supplied the PBMCs. RNA transcripts were the template for amplifying TCR beta CDR3 regions. Primed by the HTBI set, a first-round RT-PCR was run on the TCR CDR3. TCRdb reanalysed the multiplex PCR reads using MiXCR and keeps one entry per CDR3 protein. The sample includes 400,000 to 600,000 distinct CDR3 sequences, more than 15% of them seen just once.

This clonotype was sampled from a woman under 40 with Graves' ophthalmopathy. The source material was blood. The chain recombines TRBV9 with TRBJ2-1; tentatively, D is TRBD1 or TRBD2 (5 bases each). The CDR3 protein is CASSVEGRYHYNEQFF. In DNA form, the CDR3 reads TGTGCCAGCAGCGTAGAGGGACGATACCACTACAATGAGCAGTTCTTC.